This is a list of T cell receptor beta chains from one sample in a study of T cell repertoires in cytomegalovirus infection. In TCRdb, the reads were re-called with MiXCR into one record per CDR3 protein. The table has about 740,000 distinct CDR3 sequences, 35% to 40% seen once. The source material was PBMCs. The receptors stem from a human donor in good health (CMV status not recorded). Some clones in this sample may be carry-over from other donors' samples. CDR3s include the opening cysteine and the closing phenylalanine or tryptophan. Fields, in order: CDR3 protein, CDR3 DNA, V gene, J gene, clone size, D gene. The D gene is left open where the match is weak. Rows may omit the clone size; those that give it use once, few, many or a size class.

CASSQEHNIGQTYGYTF,TGCGCCAGCAGCCAAGAACACAATATCGGACAGACCTATGGCTACACCTTC,TRBV4-1,TRBJ1-2,NA,NA
CASSLARWGNQPQHF,TGTGCCAGCAGCTTGGCCCGCTGGGGCAATCAGCCCCAGCATTTT,TRBV5-6,TRBJ1-5,NA,NA
CASSSQGASNQPQHF,TGTGCCAGTAGTTCACAGGGGGCTAGCAATCAGCCCCAGCATTTT,TRBV19,TRBJ1-5,NA,TRBD1
CASFGWAQGNGYTF,TGTGCCAGCTTTGGGTGGGCGCAGGGTAATGGCTACACCTTC,TRBV6-1,TRBJ1-2,NA,NA
CASSLGAGQMNTEAFF,TGTGCCAGCAGCTTGGGGGCAGGGCAAATGAACACTGAAGCTTTCTTT,TRBV5-6,TRBJ1-1,NA,NA
CASPTRLAGGPGGHEQYF,TGTGCCAGCCCCACCCGACTAGCGGGAGGGCCTGGAGGCCACGAGCAGTACTTC,TRBV28,TRBJ2-7,NA,TRBD2
CASSSGQGAINYGYTF,TGTGCCAGCAGCTCGGGACAGGGGGCAATAAACTATGGCTACACCTTC,TRBV7-9,TRBJ1-2,NA,TRBD1
CSARAGVYPETPLHF,TGCAGTGCTAGAGCGGGGGTTTATCCAGAGACACCCCTCCACTTT,TRBV20-1,TRBJ1-6,few,NA
CASSPPPGLEKETQYF,TGTGCCAGCAGCCCCCCGCCCGGACTAGAGAAAGAGACCCAGTACTTC,TRBV7-2,TRBJ2-5,few,TRBD2
CASRRQGSNSPLHF,TGCGCCAGCAGAAGACAGGGAAGCAATTCACCCCTCCACTTT,TRBV10-2,TRBJ1-6,NA,TRBD1
CASSLAAGDEQYF,TGTGCCAGCAGCTTAGCGGCGGGGGACGAGCAGTACTTC,TRBV7-2,TRBJ2-7,many,TRBD2
CASSSMTSGHQETQYF,TGTGCCAGCAGTTCAATGACTAGCGGGCACCAAGAGACCCAGTACTTC,TRBV6-5,TRBJ2-5,NA,TRBD2
CASKGPPPDTQYF,TGTGCCAGCAAGGGGCCGCCACCAGATACGCAGTATTTT,TRBV27,TRBJ2-3,NA,NA
CASRYSGPQPQHF,TGTGCCAGCAGATACAGTGGGCCGCAGCCCCAGCATTTT,TRBV24-1,TRBJ1-5,NA,NA
CASSFSFEGWGISSYEQYF,TGTGCCAGCAGTTTTTCTTTCGAGGGGTGGGGAATTAGCTCCTACGAGCAGTACTTC,TRBV28,TRBJ2-7,NA,NA
CASSQEGLFQEDYEQYF,TGTGCCAGCAGCCAAGAGGGGCTGTTTCAGGAGGACTACGAGCAGTACTTC,TRBV4-2,TRBJ2-7,NA,NA
CAISESAGFEQYF,TGTGCCATCAGTGAGTCGGCGGGGTTCGAGCAGTACTTC,TRBV10-3,TRBJ2-7,few,NA
CASSQSGLSRNEKLFF,TGTGCCAGCAGCCAAAGTGGTTTAAGCCGGAATGAAAAACTGTTTTTT,TRBV7-6,TRBJ1-4,NA,NA
CASSSGPRSGANVLTF,TGTGCCAGCAGTTCCGGGCCGCGCTCTGGGGCCAACGTCCTGACTTTC,TRBV12-3/TRBV12-4,TRBJ2-6,NA,NA
CASSRTGPRGETQYF,TGCGCCAGCAGCCGGACAGGGCCGAGGGGGGAGACCCAGTACTTC,TRBV5-1,TRBJ2-5,NA,TRBD1
CASSQEGLTYNEQFF,TGCGCCAGCAGCCAAGAGGGACTAACTTACAATGAGCAGTTCTTC,TRBV4-1,TRBJ2-1,few,TRBD2
CSARRAGVPYNEQFF,TGCAGTGCTAGGCGAGCGGGAGTTCCCTACAATGAGCAGTTCTTC,TRBV20-1,TRBJ2-1,NA,TRBD2
CASSIDRGTGVHSNQPQHF,TGTGCCAGTAGTATAGATCGGGGGACAGGGGTTCATAGCAATCAGCCCCAGCATTTT,TRBV19,TRBJ1-5,NA,TRBD1
CASSRDRSSEAFF,TGTGCCAGCAGCCGTGACAGGAGCTCTGAAGCTTTCTTT,TRBV12-3/TRBV12-4,TRBJ1-1,NA,NA
CASSLEGGSRYEQYF,TGTGCCAGCAGCCTGGAGGGGGGCTCTCGTTACGAGCAGTACTTC,TRBV12-3/TRBV12-4,TRBJ2-7,few,NA
CASSLAGGVYEQYF,TGTGCCAGCAGCTTAGCGGGGGGGGTCTACGAGCAGTACTTC,TRBV7-3,TRBJ2-7,NA,TRBD2
CASSPPGTSGTGTQYF,TGTGCCAGCAGCCCACCCGGGACTAGCGGGACCGGCACGCAGTATTTT,TRBV7-2,TRBJ2-3,many,TRBD2
CASRPSGGSNEQFF,TGTGCCAGTAGACCTAGCGGGGGTTCGAATGAGCAGTTCTTC,TRBV19,TRBJ2-1,few,TRBD2
CASSLYKFGTGELFF,TGTGCCAGCAGTTTGTACAAGTTCGGCACCGGGGAGCTGTTTTTT,TRBV28,TRBJ2-2,NA,NA
CASSGGMGARYNEQFF,TGTGCCAGCAGTGGGGGAATGGGGGCGCGATACAATGAGCAGTTCTTC,TRBV2,TRBJ2-1,NA,NA
CASRMKAGETQYF,TGTGCCAGTAGGATGAAAGCCGGGGAGACCCAGTACTTC,TRBV19,TRBJ2-5,NA,NA
CISVPGKRDREETEAFF,NA,TRBV7-5,TRBJ1-1,NA,NA
CASSLEGYFQAFF,TGTGCCAGCAGCTTGGAGGGGTATTTCCAAGCTTTCTTT,TRBV7-2,TRBJ1-1,many,NA
CASSLTPGQQNTEAFF,TGTGCCAGCAGCTTAACCCCGGGACAGCAGAACACTGAAGCTTTCTTT,TRBV7-6,TRBJ1-1,many,TRBD1
CASSLGGTHGTQYF,TGTGCCAGCAGCTTAGGCGGGACTCACGGGACCCAGTACTTC,TRBV11-2,TRBJ2-5,few,NA
CASSLLGEDYEQYF,TGTGCCAGCAGTTTATTGGGCGAAGACTACGAGCAGTACTTC,TRBV28,TRBJ2-7,NA,NA
CASSLIRTGDYGYTF,TGTGCCAGCAGCTTAATCAGGACAGGGGACTATGGCTACACCTTC,TRBV7-3,TRBJ1-2,many,TRBD1
CASSLGQPRRGYTF,TGTGCCAGCAGCTTAGGACAGCCTCGGAGGGGCTACACCTTC,TRBV7-8,TRBJ1-2,NA,NA
CASSTAGTANQPQHF,TGTGCCAGCAGTACCGCAGGGACCGCCAATCAGCCCCAGCATTTT,TRBV12-3/TRBV12-4,TRBJ1-5,NA,NA
CASSLTGYIEAFF,TGTGCCAGCAGTTTAACAGGGTATATTGAAGCTTTCTTT,TRBV12-3/TRBV12-4,TRBJ1-1,NA,NA